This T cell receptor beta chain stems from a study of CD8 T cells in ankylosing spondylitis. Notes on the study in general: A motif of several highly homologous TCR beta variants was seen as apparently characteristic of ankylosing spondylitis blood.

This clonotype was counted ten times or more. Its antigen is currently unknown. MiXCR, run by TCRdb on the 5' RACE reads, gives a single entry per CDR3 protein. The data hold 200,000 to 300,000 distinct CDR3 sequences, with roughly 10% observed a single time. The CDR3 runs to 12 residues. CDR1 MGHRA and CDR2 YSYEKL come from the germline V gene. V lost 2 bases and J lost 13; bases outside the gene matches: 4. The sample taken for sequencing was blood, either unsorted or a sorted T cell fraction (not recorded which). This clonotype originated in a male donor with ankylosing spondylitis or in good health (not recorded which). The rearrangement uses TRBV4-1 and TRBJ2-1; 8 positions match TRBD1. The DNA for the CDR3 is TGCGCCAGCAGCCAATTACAGGGGGTCCAGTTCTTC. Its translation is CASSQLQGVQFF.